Listed below are T cell receptor beta chains from one sample, sequenced in a study of T-cell memory formation after mild COVID-19. In TCRdb, the 5' RACE reads were re-called with MiXCR into one record per CDR3 protein. This repertoire shows under 650,000 distinct CDR3 sequences, about 20% found once; its top ten account for 12%. The sequencing input was PBMCs or a T cell subset sorted from them (not recorded which). All receptors come from an adult woman who had mild COVID-19 (a few samples of this study predate the infection). Cell type and time point are not known. Both conserved end residues are part of each CDR3. D genes are given only for firm matches. Only some rows state a clone size, as once, few, many or a class for expanded clones.

NA TRBJ1-1 TRBV10-2 NA CASRRQANTEAFF TGCGCCAGCCGCAGACAAGCGAACACTGAAGCTTTCTTT
TRBD1 TRBJ2-2 TRBV6-1 few CASSEYSGTGDAAGELFF TGTGCCAGCAGTGAATATTCCGGGACAGGAGATGCTGCCGGGGAGCTGTTTTTT
NA TRBJ2-5 TRBV20-1 NA CSVAAWGTGETQYF TGCAGTGTTGCCGCATGGGGGACTGGCGAGACCCAGTACTTC
NA TRBJ2-7 TRBV9 many CASSLREGTGGDEQYF TGTGCCAGCAGCCTTCGGGAGGGAACAGGGGGTGACGAGCAGTACTTC
NA TRBJ2-7 TRBV2 NA CATYPLSNRYEQYF TGTGCCACCTATCCGTTATCGAACCGTTACGAGCAGTACTTC
NA TRBJ2-3 TRBV6-5 many CASSYSPPQFLAGLRDTQYF TGTGCCAGCAGTTACTCACCACCCCAGTTTCTGGCGGGCCTAAGAGATACGCAGTATTTT
NA TRBJ2-7 TRBV24-1 many CATSDGSYEQYF TGTGCCACCAGTGACGGATCCTACGAGCAGTACTTC
NA TRBJ2-5 TRBV7-9 many CASTSAQETQYF TGTGCCAGCACTAGCGCCCAAGAGACCCAGTACTTC
NA TRBJ2-1 TRBV5-1 NA CASRPDPGGNEQFF TGCGCCAGCAGACCGGATCCAGGAGGCAATGAGCAGTTCTTC
TRBD2 TRBJ2-5 TRBV3-1 NA CASSLAGGIETQYF TGTGCCAGCAGCCTAGCGGGGGGGATCGAGACCCAGTACTTC
NA TRBJ2-5 TRBV5-1 NA CASSPNPQETQYF TGCGCCAGCAGCCCCAACCCCCAAGAGACCCAGTACTTC
NA TRBJ1-5 TRBV27 few CASSPEVQQPQHF TGTGCCAGCAGTCCCGAAGTCCAGCAGCCCCAGCATTTT
TRBD1 TRBJ2-1 TRBV27 few CASSQNRGSYNEQFF TGTGCCAGCAGTCAAAACAGGGGCTCCTACAATGAGCAGTTCTTC
TRBD1 TRBJ2-7 TRBV4-3 NA CASSQDSGQGGYEQYF TGCGCCAGCAGCCAAGATTCAGGACAGGGCGGTTACGAGCAGTACTTC
TRBD2 TRBJ2-5 TRBV4-1 NA CASSQGVRSSGGAETQYF TGCGCCAGCAGCCAAGGAGTAAGAAGCAGCGGGGGGGCTGAGACCCAGTACTTC
NA TRBJ1-1 TRBV3-1 NA CASSQLRNTEAFF TGTGCCAGCAGCCAATTACGGAACACTGAAGCTTTCTTT
NA TRBJ2-3 TRBV4-1 NA CASSQDGLGQDTQYF TGCGCCAGCAGCCAAGATGGGCTAGGTCAGGATACGCAGTATTTT
TRBD2 TRBJ2-1 TRBV11-2 few CASSPRTSGGENPRRDEQFF TGTGCCAGCAGCCCCAGGACTAGCGGGGGGGAGAACCCACGCAGGGATGAGCAGTTCTTC
NA TRBJ2-6 TRBV21-1 NA CASSPRTGKRTGANVLTF TGTGCCAGCAGCCCCCGGACAGGGAAGCGAACTGGGGCCAACGTCCTGACTTTC
TRBD2 TRBJ2-7 TRBV6-5 NA CASSTGLAGAGEQYF TGTGCCAGCAGTACGGGACTAGCGGGGGCGGGGGAGCAGTACTTC
NA TRBJ2-7 TRBV20-1 NA CSARDKGYEQYF TGCAGTGCTAGAGATAAGGGCTACGAGCAGTACTTC
TRBD1 TRBJ1-2 TRBV6-5 few CASSYRNRGRGYTF TGTGCCAGCAGTTACCGCAACAGGGGTCGGGGCTACACCTTC
NA TRBJ2-1 TRBV20-1 NA CSAREGFSLSYNEQFF TGCAGTGCTAGAGAGGGGTTCTCCCTCTCCTACAATGAGCAGTTCTTC
TRBD2 TRBJ2-2 TRBV12-3/TRBV12-4 few CASQLAGGPGELFF TGTGCCAGCCAACTAGCGGGGGGGCCCGGGGAGCTGTTTTTT
NA TRBJ2-2 TRBV7-3 few CASREGGRLTGELFF TGTGCCAGCAGAGAAGGGGGACGGCTCACCGGGGAGCTGTTTTTT
NA TRBJ1-1 TRBV6-6 NA CASSYSRENTEAFF TGTGCCAGCAGTTACTCTAGGGAGAACACTGAAGCTTTCTTT
NA TRBJ2-3 TRBV18 NA CASSPRSGATDTQYF TGTGCCAGCTCACCCCGAAGCGGAGCCACAGATACGCAGTATTTT
NA TRBJ2-5 TRBV11-2 few CASSLAMGRGETQYF TGTGCCAGCAGCTTAGCGATGGGTCGTGGAGAGACCCAGTACTTC
TRBD2 TRBJ2-1 TRBV5-1 NA CASSPNSGTEQFF TGCGCCAGCAGCCCAAATAGCGGGACTGAGCAGTTCTTC
TRBD2 TRBJ2-5 TRBV11-2 NA CASSLWISGGALETQYF TGTGCCAGCAGCTTATGGATCAGCGGGGGGGCCTTAGAGACCCAGTACTTC
NA TRBJ2-7 TRBV11-2 NA CASSSPEQYRDEQYF TGTGCCAGCAGCTCACCCGAGCAATACAGGGACGAGCAGTACTTC
NA TRBJ1-1 TRBV29-1 few CSGRVPGTEAFF TGCAGCGGCAGGGTGCCCGGCACTGAAGCTTTCTTT
TRBD2 TRBJ2-7 TRBV12-3/TRBV12-4 NA CASSLTPSPTSGDEEQYF TGTGCCAGCAGTTTGACCCCTTCCCCGACTAGCGGGGACGAAGAGCAGTACTTC
TRBD1 TRBJ1-1 TRBV5-1 few CASSVGQGSTEAFF TGCGCCAGCAGCGTGGGACAGGGGTCCACTGAAGCTTTCTTT
NA TRBJ1-2 TRBV5-1 NA CASGFLEGGYTF TGCGCCAGTGGATTCCTGGAAGGTGGCTACACCTTC
NA TRBJ2-7 TRBV2 few CASIGIGTIQREQYF TGTGCCAGCATAGGAATTGGGACGATCCAAAGGGAGCAGTACTTC
TRBD1 TRBJ2-7 TRBV4-3 NA CASSQVVQGPSYEQYF TGCGCCAGCAGCCAAGTAGTACAGGGGCCCTCCTACGAGCAGTACTTC
NA TRBJ2-6 TRBV3-1 NA CASSQDSAGSSGGANVLTF TGTGCCAGCAGCCAAGATTCGGCAGGGAGCTCGGGTGGGGCCAACGTCCTGACTTTC
NA TRBJ1-1 TRBV27 NA CASGRAGVGTEAFF TGTGCCAGCGGGCGGGCGGGGGTAGGCACTGAAGCTTTCTTT
NA TRBJ1-2 TRBV7-9 NA CASSPFALGGYTF TGTGCCAGCAGCCCCTTCGCGTTGGGAGGCTACACCTTC
TRBD2 TRBJ2-1 TRBV18 few CASTQTSGDEQFF TGTGCCAGCACACAGACTAGCGGGGATGAGCAGTTCTTC
NA TRBJ2-5 TRBV2 NA CASSERAPQETQYF TGTGCCAGCAGTGAAAGGGCACCCCAAGAGACCCAGTACTTC
NA TRBJ2-3 TRBV24-1 NA CATSDPGLPPLTDTQYF TGTGCCACCAGTGATCCGGGACTCCCGCCACTCACAGATACGCAGTATTTT
NA TRBJ2-4 TRBV5-1 NA CASSLEGPQNIQYF TGCGCCAGCAGCTTGGAGGGTCCCCAAAACATTCAGTACTTC
NA TRBJ2-7 TRBV14 few CASSQVGTEYEQYF TGTGCCAGCAGCCAAGTAGGGACCGAATACGAGCAGTACTTC
NA TRBJ1-2 TRBV12-3/TRBV12-4 NA CASTMGISSKPYGYTF TGTGCCAGCACTATGGGGATCTCATCGAAACCCTATGGCTACACCTTC
NA TRBJ1-1 TRBV4-3 few CASSQDAGPNTEAFF TGCGCCAGCAGCCAAGATGCAGGGCCGAACACTGAAGCTTTCTTT
NA TRBJ1-5 TRBV5-5 few CASSLEVKSNQPQHF TGTGCCAGCAGCTTGGAGGTAAAGAGCAATCAGCCCCAGCATTTT
TRBD2 TRBJ2-3 TRBV25-1 NA CASSTSGTDTQYF TGTGCCAGCAGTACTAGCGGCACAGATACGCAGTATTTT
TRBD1 TRBJ2-1 TRBV25-1 NA CASSEPREGGSYNEQFF TGTGCCAGCAGTGAGCCCCGCGAAGGGGGCTCGTATAATGAGCAGTTCTTC
NA TRBJ1-2 TRBV7-9 few CASSLGRSGYTF TGTGCCAGCAGCTTGGGGAGGAGTGGCTACACCTTC
NA TRBJ1-1 TRBV27 NA CPIASQGGNTEAFF TGTCCAATCGCGAGCCAGGGTGGCAACACTGAAGCTTTCTTT
NA TRBJ1-1 TRBV15 many CATSRESGLNTEAFF TGTGCCACCAGCAGAGAATCGGGGCTTAACACTGAAGCTTTCTTT
NA TRBJ2-5 TRBV7-6 few CASSLTFGGQETQYF TGTGCCAGCAGCTTAACGTTCGGAGGTCAAGAGACCCAGTACTTC
TRBD1 TRBJ2-1 TRBV25-1 NA CASSKTGGSYDEQFF TGTGCCAGCAGCAAGACAGGGGGCTCGTACGATGAGCAGTTCTTC